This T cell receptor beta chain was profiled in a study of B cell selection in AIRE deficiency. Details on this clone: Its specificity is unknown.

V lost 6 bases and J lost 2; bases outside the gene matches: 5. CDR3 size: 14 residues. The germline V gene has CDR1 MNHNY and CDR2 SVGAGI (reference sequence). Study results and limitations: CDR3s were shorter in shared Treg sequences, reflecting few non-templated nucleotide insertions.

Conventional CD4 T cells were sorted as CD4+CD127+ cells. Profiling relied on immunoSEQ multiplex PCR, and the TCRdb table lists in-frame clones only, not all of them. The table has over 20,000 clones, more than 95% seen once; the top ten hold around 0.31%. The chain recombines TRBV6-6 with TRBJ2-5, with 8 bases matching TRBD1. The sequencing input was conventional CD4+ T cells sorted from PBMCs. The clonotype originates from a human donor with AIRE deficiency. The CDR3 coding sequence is TGTGCCAGCAGGCCAGGGGGCATTCAAGAGACCCAGTACTTC. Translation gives CASRPGGIQETQYF.